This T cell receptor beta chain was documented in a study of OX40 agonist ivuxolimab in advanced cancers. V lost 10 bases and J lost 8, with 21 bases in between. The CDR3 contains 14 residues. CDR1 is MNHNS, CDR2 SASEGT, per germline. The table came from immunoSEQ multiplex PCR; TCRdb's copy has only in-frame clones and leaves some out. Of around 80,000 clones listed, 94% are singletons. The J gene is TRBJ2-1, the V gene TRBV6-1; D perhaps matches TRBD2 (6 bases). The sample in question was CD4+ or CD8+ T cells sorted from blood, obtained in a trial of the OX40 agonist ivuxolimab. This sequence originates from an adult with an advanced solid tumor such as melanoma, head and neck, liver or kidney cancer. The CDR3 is CATGGVGGGYEQFF. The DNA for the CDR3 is TGTGCCACCGGCGGTGTGGGGGGAGGCTATGAGCAGTTCTTC.